This passage covers 8 T cell receptor beta chains from one sample sequenced in a study of blood T cell repertoires in COVID-19. TCRdb keeps only in-frame clones here, not all; method: immunoSEQ multiplex PCR. The sample lists approximately 88,000 clones, around 87% occurring once. What was sequenced was peripheral blood. The receptors come from a male donor with acute or convalescent COVID-19.

This clone was observed a single time. The V call is TRBV21-1, the J call TRBJ1-5. TRBV21-1 is reported as a pseudogene. This CDR3 is 16 amino acids long. Here the CDR3 reads CASSKQGEHSNQPQHF. CDR3 in DNA: TGTGCCAGCAGCAAGCAAGGAGAACATAGCAATCAGCCCCAGCATTTT.

The chain combines TRBV27 with TRBJ2-3; TRBD2 is a possible D gene (5 bases). Germline V gene sequence: CDR1 MNHEY, CDR2 SMNVEV (reference sequence). The CDR3 loop spans 12 amino acids. Trimming left V 0 bases short and J 8 bases short, with 6 bases between. The DNA for the CDR3 is TGTGCCAGCAGTTTATCGGGGAGTACGCAGTATTTT. It specifies CASSLSGSTQYF.

This clone was detected only a few times. This rearrangement joins TRBV7-9 to TRBJ1-1; D perhaps matches TRBD1 (5 bases). V was pared by 5 bases and J by 4 bases, with 23 bases between. This CDR3 is 17 amino acids long. In germline, CDR1 is SEHNR, CDR2 FQNEAQ (reference sequence). CDR3: CASSTRGDPRSGTEAFF. The DNA for the CDR3 is TGTGCCAGCAGCACCCGGGGGGACCCGAGGTCGGGCACTGAAGCTTTCTTT.

This chain joins TRBV30 and TRBJ2-7, with D maybe TRBD2 (7 bases). V lost 0 bases, J lost 3 bases, and 15 bases lay in between. CDR3 size: 15 residues. Per the germline V gene, CDR1 is GTSNPN and CDR2 is SVGIG (reference sequence). CDR3 in amino acids: CAWSVLAGAFYEQYF. The CDR3 DNA follows: TGTGCCTGGAGTGTACTGGCGGGGGCCTTCTACGAGCAGTACTTC.

This chain links TRBV7-9 with TRBJ1-4; D is undetermined. CDR3 length: 14 amino acids. Germline loops: CDR1 SEHNR, CDR2 FQNEAQ (reference sequence). Trimming shortened V by 3 bases and J by 7 bases, and 12 bases separated the two germline ends. The CDR3 DNA reads as TGTGCCAGCAGCTTTACGTCGAGTGGTGAAAAACTGTTTTTT. This codes for CASSFTSSGEKLFF.

CDR3 amino acids: CASSGATNYGYTF. Written as DNA, the CDR3 is TGTGCCAGTTCAGGGGCCACTAACTATGGCTACACCTTC. This chain links TRBV3-1 (or the pseudogene TRBV3-2) with TRBJ1-2; D is perhaps TRBD1 (6 bases). This CDR3 is built from 13 residues. The ends were cut back, 9 bases at V and 0 bases at J, with 11 bases in the middle. Germline CDR1 and CDR2: LGHDT and YNNKEL (reference sequence).

This clone has a single count. The genes are TRBV7-9 and TRBJ1-1; possibly TRBD1 for D (6 bases). Germline values: CDR1 SEHNR, CDR2 FQNEAQ (reference sequence). Between the trimmed V and J ends, which lost 6 bases and 1 base, there was a span of 12 bases. The CDR3 is 14 amino acids. As DNA, the CDR3 is TGTGCCAGCAGTCGTAGGACAGAGAACACTGAAGCTTTCTTT. Translation gives CASSRRTENTEAFF.

This clone was seen just once. This sequence joins TRBV6-6 and TRBJ2-7, with 11 bases lining up with TRBD2. CDR3 length: 15 residues. V shed 3 bases and J 3 bases; nucleotides not matched to a gene: 4. Germline V lookup: CDR1 MNHNY, CDR2 SVGAGI (reference sequence). The DNA of the CDR3 is TGTGCCAGCAGTTATTTACTAGCGGGGGACTACGAGCAGTACTTC. Its protein is CASSYLLAGDYEQYF.